Following are 24 T cell receptor beta chains from one sample sequenced in a study of long-term antiretroviral therapy in people with HIV. This was the immunoSEQ v3.0 assay at survey level. The protocol was immunoSEQ multiplex PCR, while the TCRdb copy is restricted to in-frame clones and leaves out a portion. Counted here are fewer than 40,000 clones, 70% to 80% occurring once; the ten biggest clones make up approximately 2.9%. The source was unsorted PBMCs, collected 1.9 years after starting antiretroviral therapy. The receptor source for this set is a young man with HIV.

This clone was picked up a small number of times. CDR3 nucleotides: TGTGCCATCACGAGGGGGGATGATCGACACTACAATGAGCAGTTCTTC. This sequence encodes CAITRGDDRHYNEQFF. This rearrangement joins TRBV10-3 to TRBJ2-1; perhaps D is TRBD1 or TRBD2 (6 bases each). The V end was cut by 7 bases, the J end by 3 bases, with 19 bases between. The CDR3 is made up of 16 amino acids. Germline CDR1 ENHRY, CDR2 SYGVKD.

The CDR3: CASSLELRTEAFF. The DNA of the CDR3 is TGTGCCAGCAGCTTAGAGTTGCGGACCGAAGCTTTCTTT. The chain employs TRBV11-2 and TRBJ1-1; D gene ambiguous. The CDR3 covers 13 residues. V was cut by 0 bases and J by 8 bases, with 10 bases left in between. Germline CDR1 SGHAT, CDR2 FQNNGV.

This clone was observed a single time. The chain employs TRBV27 and TRBJ1-5; D is perhaps TRBD1 (5 bases). V lost 2 bases to trimming and J lost 7 bases, with 18 bases between them. The CDR3 covers 16 residues. Per the germline V gene, CDR1 is MNHEY and CDR2 is SMNVEV (reference sequence). CDR3 bases: TGTGCCAGCAGTTTAAGTCCCCGGGCAGGGAAGCAGCCCCAGCATTTT. It is translated as CASSLSPRAGKQPQHF.

Here the CDR3 DNA reads TGTGCCAGCAGTTTCCAGGGGGCGATGACTGAAGCTTTCTTT. This encodes CASSFQGAMTEAFF. The chain combines TRBV27 with TRBJ1-1, with 8 bases fitting TRBD1. The CDR3 runs 14 residues. The germline CDR1 and CDR2 sequences are MNHEY and SMNVEV (reference sequence). V trimming: 3 bases; J trimming: 5 bases; junction bases outside the gene matches: 5.

The chain employs TRBV6-5 and TRBJ1-5; D perhaps matches TRBD1 (5 bases). This CDR3 comprises 12 residues. V lost 4 bases and J lost 6, with 7 bases in between. Germline lookup yields CDR1 MNHEY and CDR2 SVGAGI. The CDR3: CASSSGTQPQHF. CDR3 nucleotide sequence: TGTGCCAGCAGTTCGGGGACTCAGCCCCAGCATTTT.

The chain is built from TRBV6-1 and TRBJ1-2; D gene unclear. Germline V gene data show CDR1 as MNHNS and CDR2 as SASEGT. The CDR3 totals 14 residues. The V and J ends lost 2 bases and 4 bases respectively, with 11 bases between them. The CDR3 reads CASSEQNAIYGYTF. CDR3 bases: TGTGCCAGCAGTGAACAGAATGCCATCTATGGCTACACCTTC.

The chain links TRBV2 to TRBJ1-5; TRBD1 matches at 9 bases. From germline, CDR1 is SNHLY and CDR2 FYNNEI. The CDR3 has 14 amino acids. Germline trimming cut 7 bases from V and 7 bases from J; bases unmatched to any gene: 8. The CDR3 DNA sequence: TGTGCCAGCAAACAGGGGGCGGGTGAGCAGCCCCAGCATTTT. Protein: CASKQGAGEQPQHF.

The chain combines TRBV6-5 with TRBJ2-5; D remains unclear. The germline V gene encodes CDR1 MNHEY and CDR2 SVGAGI. The V end was cut by 4 bases, the J end by 5 bases, with 11 bases between. The CDR3 spans 13 residues. CDR3 residues: CASSFGLGETQYF. CDR3 DNA sequence: TGTGCCAGCAGTTTCGGGCTCGGGGAGACCCAGTACTTC.

The chain links TRBV5-4 to TRBJ2-5, with 7 positions matching TRBD1. CDR1 and CDR2 from the germline V gene are SGHNT and YYREEE (reference sequence). Germline trimming cut 4 bases from V and 4 bases from J; bases unmatched to any gene: 13. This CDR3 has 16 residues. The CDR3 loop reads CASSHLPTGRGETQYF. Written as DNA, the CDR3 is TGTGCCAGCAGCCACCTTCCGACAGGGCGAGGAGAGACCCAGTACTTC.

A few counts support this clone. The chain employs TRBV6-1 and TRBJ1-5, with D possibly matching TRBD1 (5 bases). The germline gives CDR1 MNHNS, CDR2 SASEGT. Deletions cut 7 bases from V and 4 bases from J, with 17 bases between. This CDR3 comprises 15 residues. CDR3 region: CASKLGPNGNQPQHF. The CDR3 DNA reads TGTGCCAGCAAGCTGGGACCAAACGGGAATCAGCCCCAGCATTTT.

The chain combines TRBV7-9 with TRBJ2-3; 8 positions match TRBD2. The CDR3 sequence is 17 residues long. Germline-derived CDR1 and CDR2 are SEHNR and FQNEAQ (reference sequence). The trim removed 3 bases at V and 3 bases at J, leaving 11 bases unmatched. The CDR3 nucleotides are TGTGCCAGCAGCTTGGGGGGAGCGGGGGTTATAACAGATACGCAGTATTTT. Translation: CASSLGGAGVITDTQYF.

The V gene is TRBV6-6, the J gene TRBJ2-1, with D possibly TRBD1 on 6 matching bases. The germline V gene has CDR1 MNHNY and CDR2 SVGAGI (reference sequence). The CDR3 is 16 amino acids. The V and J ends lost 2 bases and 4 bases respectively, with 15 bases between them. In DNA form, the CDR3 reads TGTGCCAGCAGTTACCGACCGGGACATGCGTACAATGAGCAGTTCTTC. This sequence encodes CASSYRPGHAYNEQFF.

The chain employs TRBV5-5 and TRBJ2-7, with 7 bases lining up with TRBD2. This CDR3 comprises 15 residues. V dropped 9 bases and J dropped 0; count of bases not matched to a gene: 12. CDR1 is SGHKS and CDR2 is YYEKEE in the germline V gene (reference sequence). The CDR3, as DNA: TGTGCCACCTCTTGGATGGGGGGGGGCTCCTACGAGCAGTACTTC. Its protein is CATSWMGGGSYEQYF.

The chain joins TRBV5-1 to TRBJ2-3; D may be TRBD1 or TRBD2 (5 bases each). The CDR3 has 12 amino acids. Germline V gives CDR1 SGHRS, CDR2 YFSETQ. The V end lost 0 bases, the J end lost 9 bases, and 8 bases lay between the germline ends. CDR3 loop: CASSLEWDTQYF. As DNA, the CDR3 is TGCGCCAGCAGCTTGGAGTGGGACACGCAGTATTTT.

This clone was detected once. The rearrangement links TRBV19 to TRBJ2-7, with D tentatively TRBD1 (5 bases). The CDR3 is 13 amino acids. V gave up 3 bases and J gave up 6 bases, with 12 bases separating them. Germline-derived CDR1 and CDR2 are LNHDA and SQIVND (reference sequence). CDR3 loop: CASSISQGVEQYF. CDR3 coding DNA: TGTGCCAGTAGTATTAGCCAGGGTGTCGAGCAGTACTTC.

The chain couples TRBV6-1 to TRBJ2-5; 8 nucleotides agree with TRBD2. V was clipped by 4 bases and J by 4 bases; unmatched bases: 5. CDR3 length equals 14 residues. Per the germline V gene, CDR1 is MNHNS and CDR2 is SASEGT. CDR3 in amino acids: CASSAGLARETQYF. CDR3 DNA sequence: TGTGCCAGCAGTGCAGGACTAGCTCGAGAGACCCAGTACTTC.

CDR3 sequence: CASSKPQGSGTEAFF. The CDR3 DNA is TGTGCCAGCAGCAAGCCACAGGGGTCGGGGACTGAAGCTTTCTTT. This rearrangement joins TRBV7-2 to TRBJ1-1; TRBD1 matches at 7 bases. In germline, CDR1 is SGHTA, CDR2 FQGNSA. The CDR3 totals 15 residues. J lost 5 bases, V lost 5 bases, and 11 bases had no gene match.

This chain links TRBV6-1 with TRBJ2-7; 7 bases fit TRBD1. The V gene end was trimmed by 7 bases and the J gene end by 5 bases; junction bases not matched to a gene: 14. This CDR3 has 15 residues. The germline CDR1 and CDR2 sequences are MNHNS and SASEGT. The CDR3 sequence is CASIDQDRVRDEQYF. As DNA, the CDR3 is TGTGCCAGCATTGATCAAGACAGGGTTCGCGACGAGCAGTACTTC.

This chain joins TRBV2 and TRBJ2-2; no definite D call. The length of the CDR3 is 14 residues. V was clipped by 2 bases and J by 5 bases, with 9 bases between them. Germline V gene lookup returns CDR1 SNHLY and CDR2 FYNNEI. CDR3 sequence reads: CASSETGPTGELFF. CDR3 DNA sequence: TGTGCCAGCAGTGAAACTGGTCCAACCGGGGAGCTGTTTTTT.

This chain connects TRBV19 to TRBJ1-1; the D is unclear. V was cut by 3 bases and J by 1 base, with 12 bases left in between. Germline lookup yields CDR1 LNHDA and CDR2 SQIVND (reference sequence). This CDR3 has 15 residues. The DNA of the CDR3 is TGTGCCAGTAGTATTCAGGCTCAGCCGAACACTGAAGCTTTCTTT. Its translation is CASSIQAQPNTEAFF.

As for this clone: One junction end does not reproduce the germline sequence, and a read error may be involved. This chain uses TRBV9 with TRBJ1-6; D is possibly TRBD1 (5 bases). The length of the CDR3 is 16 residues. The germline gives CDR1 SGDLS, CDR2 YYNGEE. The CDR3, as DNA: TGTGCCAGCAGCCCCGACAGTTTAGCCTATGATTCACCCCTCCACTTT. It encodes CASSPDSLAYDSPLHF.

The V call is TRBV28, the J call TRBJ2-7; 12 positions agree with TRBD1. Germline V gene data show CDR1 as MDHEN and CDR2 as SYDVKM. The J segment lost 3 bases and the V segment lost 5 bases, leaving 8 bases of the junction unmatched. This CDR3 is 16 amino acids long. CDR3 coding DNA: TGTGCCAGCAGTCCCTTGGGGACAGGGGGCTTCTACGAGCAGTACTTC. It encodes CASSPLGTGGFYEQYF.

The chain links TRBV2 to TRBJ1-2; 11 bases fit TRBD1. CDR1 is SNHLY and CDR2 is FYNNEI in the germline V gene. J lost 4 bases, V lost 1 base, and 2 bases had no gene match. This CDR3 spans 15 amino acids. CDR3 DNA sequence: TGTGCCAGCAGTGAAGGGACAGGGGGCGTCTATGGCTACACCTTC. Translation gives CASSEGTGGVYGYTF.

V and J are TRBV2 and TRBJ1-2; 9 bases fit TRBD1. This CDR3 is built from 13 residues. In germline, CDR1 is SNHLY, CDR2 FYNNEI. With 6 bases clipped from V and 8 bases from J, the junction kept 7 bases outside the gene matches. CDR3 sequence (DNA): TGTGCCAGCAGGGACAGGGGCCCCTTGGGCTACACCTTC. This encodes CASRDRGPLGYTF.